This T cell receptor beta chain appears in the sequencing data of a study of OX40 agonist ivuxolimab in advanced cancers. Study overall: In this trial design, patients received ivuxolimab intravenously at 0.01 to 10 mg/kg every 2 weeks. Study-level points and caveats: No determination was made of the antigen specificity of the expanded peripheral T cells. Partly responding patients at 0.1-3.0 mg/kg showed some of the smallest clonal expansion.

Autoimmune disease history or systemic immunosuppression meant exclusion. As for this clone: The antigen is undetermined.

Using immunoSEQ multiplex PCR, the repertoire was profiled, and TCRdb retains in-frame clones only, with some absent. Seen here are 45,000 to 65,000 clones, roughly 82% observed once, and the top ten hold more than 3.5%. The sequence came from an adult with an advanced solid tumor such as melanoma, head and neck, liver or kidney cancer. The sequenced sample was CD4+ or CD8+ T cells sorted from blood, obtained in a trial of the OX40 agonist ivuxolimab.

The CDR3, as DNA: TGTGCCAGCAGGTCGGTTAGCTCCTACGAGCAGTACTTC. Residues: CASRSVSSYEQYF. The chain combines TRBV5-4 with TRBJ2-7; D unresolved. The V gene lost 5 bases and the J gene lost 0 bases, with 9 bases spanning the gap. This CDR3 is 13 amino acids long. CDR1 and CDR2 (germline): SGHNT, YYREEE (reference sequence).